A selection of T cell receptor beta chains follows, all from one sample in a study of vaccination effects on CD4 cells after COVID-19. Repertoires were generated with immunoSEQ multiplex PCR, while TCRdb's copy carries only in-frame clones and drops some. The sample lists 41,000 or so clones, roughly 70% seen once, with 26% in the top ten. These receptors have no identified antigens. Specimen: CD4+ T cells from PBMCs cultured with HCoV-OC43 spike peptides, collected before COVID-19 vaccination. The origin of the receptors is a human donor who received a COVID-19 vaccine. The CDR3 runs from the conserved cysteine through the conserved F or W. D genes are given only for firm matches. Part of the rows lack a size; the others show once, few, many or a class for expanded clones.

CDR3: CASSQSPRGGTGQPQHF
DNA: TGCGCCAGCAGCCAATCACCCCGCGGGGGAACTGGTCAGCCCCAGCATTTT
V: TRBV4-1
size: few
J: TRBJ1-5
D: .

CDR3: CASSRQGGGYTF
DNA: TGTGCCAGCAGCCGACAGGGTGGGGGCTACACCTTC
V: TRBV3-1/TRBV3-2
size: .
J: TRBJ1-2
D: TRBD1

CDR3: CASSLAPGAGELFF
DNA: TGCGCCAGCAGCTTGGCCCCGGGCGCCGGGGAGCTGTTTTTT
V: TRBV5-1
size: .
J: TRBJ2-2
D: .

CDR3: CASRRTSGGYNEQFF
DNA: TGTGCCAGCAGGCGTACTAGCGGGGGTTACAATGAGCAGTTCTTC
V: TRBV27
size: .
J: TRBJ2-1
D: TRBD2

CDR3: CASSEWWTRENQPQHF
DNA: TGTGCCAGCAGTGAATGGTGGACCAGGGAGAATCAGCCCCAGCATTTT
V: TRBV6-1
size: .
J: TRBJ1-5
D: .

CDR3: CASSQAGEQFF
DNA: TGTGCCAGTAGCCAGGCTGGTGAGCAGTTCTTC
V: TRBV19
size: .
J: TRBJ2-1
D: .

CDR3: CASSLDPWVLSTEAFF
DNA: TGTGCCAGCAGCTTAGATCCATGGGTCTTATCCACTGAAGCTTTCTTT
V: TRBV11-2
size: .
J: TRBJ1-1
D: .

CDR3: CAWARGAGNTIYF
DNA: TGTGCCTGGGCCAGGGGAGCTGGAAACACCATATATTTT
V: TRBV30
size: .
J: TRBJ1-3
D: .

CDR3: CASSPTGTSGKEQYF
DNA: TGTGCCAGCTCACCTACCGGGACTAGCGGAAAGGAGCAGTACTTC
V: TRBV18
size: .
J: TRBJ2-7
D: TRBD2

CDR3: CSAALNEQFF
DNA: TGCAGTGCTGCCCTCAATGAGCAGTTCTTC
V: TRBV20-1
size: .
J: TRBJ2-1
D: .

CDR3: CASSLNFRGPGYEQYF
DNA: TGTGCCAGCAGCCTAAACTTCCGGGGCCCGGGCTACGAGCAGTACTTC
V: TRBV21-1
size: few
J: TRBJ2-7
D: .

CDR3: CASSLDGGNTGELFF
DNA: TGTGCCAGCAGCTTAGACGGAGGGAACACCGGGGAGCTGTTTTTT
V: TRBV11-3
size: .
J: TRBJ2-2
D: .

CDR3: CASSLVAGGVETQYF
DNA: TGTGCCAGCAGCTTAGTAGCGGGGGGTGTGGAGACCCAGTACTTC
V: TRBV7-6
size: once
J: TRBJ2-5
D: TRBD2

CDR3: CASSLPAGAGVDEQYF
DNA: TGCGCCAGCAGCTTACCCGCGGGAGCGGGAGTCGACGAGCAGTACTTC
V: TRBV5-1
size: few
J: TRBJ2-7
D: TRBD2

CDR3: CATSVTGAEAFF
DNA: TGTGCCACCAGCGTTACAGGGGCAGAAGCTTTCTTT
V: TRBV15
size: .
J: TRBJ1-1
D: TRBD1

CDR3: CASSDGGLDNEQFF
DNA: TGTGCCAGCAGTGATGGGGGGTTGGACAATGAGCAGTTCTTC
V: TRBV2
size: once
J: TRBJ2-1
D: .

CDR3: CAGRVQPNEKLFF
DNA: TGTGCCGGACGCGTACAGCCTAATGAAAAACTGTTTTTT
V: TRBV7-8
size: few
J: TRBJ1-4
D: .

CDR3: CATSPSGHNRRGATNEKLFF
DNA: TGTGCCACCAGCCCCTCGGGGCATAACAGGCGGGGTGCAACTAATGAAAAACTGTTTTTT
V: TRBV15
size: .
J: TRBJ1-4
D: .

CDR3: CASSLSQGVNQPQHF
DNA: TGTGCCAGCAGTTTATCACAGGGAGTCAATCAGCCCCAGCATTTT
V: TRBV27
size: .
J: TRBJ1-5
D: .

CDR3: CASSLGGVNEQFF
DNA: TGCGCCAGCAGCTTAGGAGGAGTGAATGAGCAGTTCTTC
V: TRBV5-1
size: .
J: TRBJ2-1
D: .

CDR3: CASSLQGTGELFF
DNA: TGTGCCAGCAGCTTACAGGGCACCGGGGAGCTGTTTTTT
V: TRBV13
size: few
J: TRBJ2-2
D: .

CDR3: CASRQAGSFWGYTF
DNA: TGTGCCAGTCGACAGGCCGGGTCGTTTTGGGGCTACACCTTC
V: TRBV6-5
size: .
J: TRBJ1-2
D: .

CDR3: CASRQAGALGTDTQYF
DNA: TGTGCCAGCAGACAAGCGGGAGCGTTGGGCACAGATACGCAGTATTTT
V: TRBV27
size: .
J: TRBJ2-3
D: TRBD2

CDR3: CASSQLAETYNEQFF
DNA: TGTGCCAGCAGCCAACTAGCGGAAACCTACAATGAGCAGTTCTTC
V: TRBV7-6
size: .
J: TRBJ2-1
D: TRBD2

CDR3: CASSLEARQYF
DNA: TGTGCCAGCAGTTTGGAGGCAAGGCAGTACTTC
V: TRBV6-5
size: .
J: TRBJ2-7
D: .

CDR3: CALRGSGNTIYF
DNA: TGTGCCCTCCGGGGCTCTGGAAACACCATATATTTT
V: TRBV30
size: .
J: TRBJ1-3
D: .

CDR3: CASSYGNRWNEKLFF
DNA: TGTGCCAGCAGTTACGGGAACAGATGGAATGAAAAACTGTTTTTT
V: TRBV6-6
size: .
J: TRBJ1-4
D: .

CDR3: CAIRQDLNSPLHF
DNA: TGTGCCATCAGACAGGATCTTAATTCACCCCTCCACTTT
V: TRBV10-3
size: .
J: TRBJ1-6
D: .

CDR3: CASKAGTDAGNTIYF
DNA: TGTGCCAGCAAGGCGGGGACAGATGCTGGAAACACCATATATTTT
V: TRBV27
size: .
J: TRBJ1-3
D: TRBD1

CDR3: CASSSRGTSYEQYF
DNA: TGTGCCAGCAGTTCCAGGGGAACTTCCTACGAGCAGTACTTC
V: TRBV6-2/TRBV6-3
size: .
J: TRBJ2-7
D: .

CDR3: CASSPSGGEHTGELFF
DNA: TGTGCCAGCAGCCCTTCAGGGGGGGAACACACCGGGGAGCTGTTTTTT
V: TRBV9
size: .
J: TRBJ2-2
D: .

CDR3: CASSLDRGAYEQYF
DNA: TGCGCCAGCAGCTTGGACAGGGGCGCCTACGAGCAGTACTTC
V: TRBV5-1
size: few
J: TRBJ2-7
D: TRBD1

CDR3: CASSEPPDLAYGYTF
DNA: TGTGCCAGCAGTGAACCCCCAGACCTCGCTTATGGCTACACCTTC
V: TRBV6-1
size: .
J: TRBJ1-2
D: .

CDR3: CATSEGSGANVLTF
DNA: TGTGCCACCAGTGAGGGCTCTGGGGCCAACGTCCTGACTTTC
V: TRBV24-1
size: .
J: TRBJ2-6
D: .

CDR3: CAITRTGAGYTF
DNA: TGTGCCATCACCAGGACAGGGGCCGGCTACACCTTC
V: TRBV10-3
size: .
J: TRBJ1-2
D: TRBD1

CDR3: CASSRPTGELFF
DNA: TGTGCCAGCAGTCGACCCACCGGGGAGCTGTTTTTT
V: TRBV6-5
size: once
J: TRBJ2-2
D: .

CDR3: CASSHGLEGETQYF
DNA: TGTGCCAGCAGCCACGGACTGGAAGGGGAGACCCAGTACTTC
V: TRBV3-1/TRBV3-2
size: .
J: TRBJ2-5
D: .

CDR3: CASSPRIAGDPDTQYF
DNA: TGTGCCAGCAGCCCTCGGATAGCGGGGGACCCAGATACGCAGTATTTT
V: TRBV9
size: .
J: TRBJ2-3
D: TRBD2

CDR3: CASSGTGWYNEQFF
DNA: TGTGCCAGCAGCGGGACAGGGTGGTACAATGAGCAGTTCTTC
V: TRBV9
size: .
J: TRBJ2-1
D: TRBD1

CDR3: CAIGGQGRNYGYTF
DNA: TGTGCCATCGGGGGACAAGGAAGGAACTATGGCTACACCTTC
V: TRBV10-3
size: .
J: TRBJ1-2
D: .

CDR3: CAWSLGGGAFSGNTIYF
DNA: TGTGCCTGGAGCCTCGGGGGAGGGGCATTCTCTGGAAACACCATATATTTT
V: TRBV30
size: .
J: TRBJ1-3
D: .

CDR3: CASSLERDSPLHF
DNA: TGTGCCAGCAGCTTGGAGCGAGATTCACCCCTCCACTTT
V: TRBV5-8
size: .
J: TRBJ1-6
D: .

CDR3: CASSAGGNQPQHF
DNA: TGTGCCAGCAGTGCAGGGGGCAATCAGCCCCAGCATTTT
V: TRBV12-3/TRBV12-4
size: .
J: TRBJ1-5
D: .

CDR3: CSVKGLAGAGPQETQYF
DNA: TGCAGCGTAAAAGGACTAGCGGGAGCGGGCCCCCAAGAGACCCAGTACTTC
V: TRBV29-1
size: .
J: TRBJ2-5
D: TRBD2

CDR3: CASRTSGELFF
DNA: TGTGCCAGTCGGACTAGCGGGGAGCTGTTTTTT
V: TRBV19
size: few
J: TRBJ2-2
D: TRBD2

CDR3: CASSQMGDRTDEQYF
DNA: TGTGCCAGCAGCCAAATGGGGGACAGGACGGACGAGCAGTACTTC
V: TRBV3-1/TRBV3-2
size: .
J: TRBJ2-7
D: TRBD1

CDR3: CASFRGGGYTF
DNA: TGTGCCAGCTTTCGGGGGGGAGGCTACACCTTC
V: TRBV25-1
size: few
J: TRBJ1-2
D: .

CDR3: CATSGVNTEAFF
DNA: TGTGCCACGAGTGGGGTGAACACTGAAGCTTTCTTT
V: TRBV24-1
size: .
J: TRBJ1-1
D: .

CDR3: CASLLGGKNIQYF
DNA: TGTGCCAGCTTGCTTGGGGGCAAAAACATTCAGTACTTC
V: TRBV12-3/TRBV12-4
size: .
J: TRBJ2-4
D: .